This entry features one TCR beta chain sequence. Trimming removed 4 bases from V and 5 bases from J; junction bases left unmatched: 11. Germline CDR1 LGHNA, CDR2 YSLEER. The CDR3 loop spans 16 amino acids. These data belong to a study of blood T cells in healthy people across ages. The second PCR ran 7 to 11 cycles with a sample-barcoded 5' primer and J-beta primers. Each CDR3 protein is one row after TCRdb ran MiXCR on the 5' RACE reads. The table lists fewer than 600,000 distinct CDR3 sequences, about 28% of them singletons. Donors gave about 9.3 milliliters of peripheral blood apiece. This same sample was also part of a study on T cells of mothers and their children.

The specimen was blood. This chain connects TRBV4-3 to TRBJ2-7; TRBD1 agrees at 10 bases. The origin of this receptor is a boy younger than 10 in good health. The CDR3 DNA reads TGCGCCAGCAGCCGAGGTCCCTGGACAGGGGGTAACGAGCAGTACTTC. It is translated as CASSRGPWTGGNEQYF.